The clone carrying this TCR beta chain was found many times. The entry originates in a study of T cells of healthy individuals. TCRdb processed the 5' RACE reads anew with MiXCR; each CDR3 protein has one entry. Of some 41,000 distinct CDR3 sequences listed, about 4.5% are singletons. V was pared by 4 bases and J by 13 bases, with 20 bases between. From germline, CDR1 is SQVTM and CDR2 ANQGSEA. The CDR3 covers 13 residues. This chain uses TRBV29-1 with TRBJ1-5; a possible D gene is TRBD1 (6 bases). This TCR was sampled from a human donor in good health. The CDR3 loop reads CSVVGAEGSIQHF. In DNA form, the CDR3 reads TGCAGCGTTGTGGGGGCGGAGGGCTCAATACAGCATTTT.